This T cell receptor beta chain was profiled in a study of blood T cell repertoires in COVID-19. CDR3 length equals 18 residues. Losses at the gene ends were 1 base for V and 5 bases for J; bases not matched to a gene: 10. The germline CDR1 and CDR2 sequences are SNHLY and FYNNEI. Sequencing was performed with immunoSEQ multiplex PCR; in TCRdb, only in-frame clones are kept and a portion is missing. Among roughly 70,000 clones listed, approximately 78% were seen once. The sequence derives from a woman of 80 years or more with active or convalescent COVID-19. The J gene is TRBJ2-2, the V gene TRBV2, with 10 nucleotides matching TRBD2. Input material: peripheral blood. CDR3 region: CASSEGPPKRGGTGELFF. Written as DNA, the CDR3 is TGTGCCAGCAGTGAAGGTCCCCCCAAGCGGGGGGGGACCGGGGAGCTGTTTTTT. Looking up the rest from reference TRBV2 and TRBJ2-2 gives the full variable domain: EPEVTQTPSHQVTQMGQEVILRCVPISNHLYFYWYRQILGQKVEFLVSFYNNEISEKSEIFDDQFSVERPDGSNFTLKIRSTKLEDSAMYFCASSEGPPKRGGTGELFFGEGSRLTVL.